The rows below give T cell receptor beta chains drawn from one sample of a study of blood T cell repertoires in COVID-19. TCRdb's copy holds only in-frame clones and misses some; the assay was immunoSEQ multiplex PCR. Among 130,000 to 150,000 clones, 81% were seen once, and the ten largest hold approximately 9.2%. Sequencing was performed on peripheral blood. Receptor source: a human donor with acute or convalescent COVID-19. The donor label of this sample is uncertain. Each CDR3 is given with its conserved first and last residue. The D gene is left open where the match is weak. Size tells how often a clone was seen (once, few, many) or the class of an expanded clone, and some rows leave it out.

J gene,clone size,V gene,D gene,CDR3 DNA,CDR3 protein
TRBJ2-3,.,TRBV12-3/TRBV12-4,.,TGTGCCAGCAGTTCCCTGACGGGGGATACGCAGTATTTT,CASSSLTGDTQYF
TRBJ1-1,.,TRBV5-1,TRBD1,TGCGCCAGCAGCTCCAAGGACAGGGGGAACACTGAAGCTTTCTTT,CASSSKDRGNTEAFF
TRBJ2-3,.,TRBV7-9,TRBD1,TGTGCCAGCAGCCCACCACGCGGACAGGCTAGCACAGATACGCAGTATTTT,CASSPPRGQASTDTQYF
TRBJ1-2,.,TRBV29-1,.,TGCAGCGTTGGCCCAGAGGGGACTGACTATGGCTACACCTTC,CSVGPEGTDYGYTF
TRBJ1-2,few,TRBV6-5,.,TGTGCCAGCCTCTGGGACAAAGGCTACACCTTC,CASLWDKGYTF
TRBJ1-6,once,TRBV4-1,TRBD1,TGCGCCAGCAGCCCCCCTGTGGCAGGGGGCGGTTCACCCCTCCACTTT,CASSPPVAGGGSPLHF
TRBJ1-1,.,TRBV5-5,TRBD1,TGTGCCAGCAGCGTCGACAGGGGTGGCACTGAAGCTTTCTTT,CASSVDRGGTEAFF
TRBJ1-1,.,TRBV7-9,TRBD1,TGTGCCAGCAGCCTTGGGACAGCCACTGAAGCTTTCTTT,CASSLGTATEAFF
TRBJ2-5,.,TRBV5-4,TRBD2,TGTGCCAGCAGCCCGCCTGGACTAGACATAGAGACCCAGTACTTC,CASSPPGLDIETQYF
TRBJ1-2,.,TRBV5-6,.,TGTGCCAGCAGCTTGGTAGGACTGGATGGCTACACCTTC,CASSLVGLDGYTF
TRBJ2-3,few,TRBV27,TRBD2,TGTGCCAGCAGCCCGGGGGGGAGCACAGATACGCAGTATTTT,CASSPGGSTDTQYF
TRBJ2-2,.,TRBV5-4,TRBD2,TGTGCCAGCAGCTTGGGCCTAGCGGGGGGAGTTGGCGGGGAGCTGTTTTTT,CASSLGLAGGVGGELFF
TRBJ1-5,.,TRBV6-5,.,TGTGCCAGCAGCATCAGGTCTAATCAGCCCCAGCATTTT,CASSIRSNQPQHF
TRBJ1-5,.,TRBV5-8,.,TGTGCCAGCAGCTTTGGGACACGATTACAGCCCCAGCATTTT,CASSFGTRLQPQHF
TRBJ2-3,.,TRBV5-1,TRBD2,TGCGCCAGCAGCTTGTCAGTCCTAGCGGACCTTAGCACAGATACGCAGTATTTT,CASSLSVLADLSTDTQYF
TRBJ2-7,.,TRBV2,.,TGTGCCAGCAGTGATCGTGGAGTCCACGAGCAGTACTTC,CASSDRGVHEQYF
TRBJ2-1,.,TRBV3-1/TRBV3-2,TRBD1,TGTGCCAGCAGTCCCCCACCGGGACAGGGGTCCTACAATGAGCAGTTCTTC,CASSPPPGQGSYNEQFF
TRBJ1-1,.,TRBV9,.,TGTGCCAGCAGCCTCGGGTCGGGGACTGAAGCTTTCTTT,CASSLGSGTEAFF
TRBJ1-1,.,TRBV4-1,.,TGCGCCAGCAGCCTTCAGACAGGTGAGAACACTGAAGCTTTCTTT,CASSLQTGENTEAFF
TRBJ1-5,.,TRBV18,.,TGTGCCAGCTCACCAGGAGGTGATCAGCCCCAGCATTTT,CASSPGGDQPQHF
TRBJ1-6,.,TRBV5-1,.,TGCGCCAGCAGCTTGGGAGGTTCCTATAATTCACCCCTCCACTTT,CASSLGGSYNSPLHF
TRBJ2-3,.,TRBV9,.,TGTGCCAGCAGCTACAGCTCCTTCACAGATACGCAGTATTTT,CASSYSSFTDTQYF
TRBJ1-1,.,TRBV2,.,.,CASSEQVGQGATFF
TRBJ1-2,.,TRBV2,.,TGTGCCAGCAGTATTAGGGAGATCTTCTATGGCTACACCTTC,CASSIREIFYGYTF
TRBJ2-5,.,TRBV6-5,TRBD2,TGTGCCATCTCGACTAGCTCCTCGGGCGAGACCCAGTACTTC,CAISTSSSGETQYF
TRBJ1-1,.,TRBV5-6,.,TGTGCCAGCAGCCCGATCCTAGGGGTTGGTACTGAAGCTTTCTTT,CASSPILGVGTEAFF